One and the same sample provided the 10 T cell receptor beta chains below, sequenced in a study of blood T cell repertoires in COVID-19. The table came from immunoSEQ multiplex PCR; TCRdb's copy has only in-frame clones and leaves some out. Counted here are almost 300,000 clones, roughly 90% occurring once; the ten biggest clones make up 8.5% to 14%. Sequencing was done on a sample of peripheral blood. The receptors come from a woman aged 25 to 45 with COVID-19, enrolled during active disease.

This clone was found once. This rearrangement joins TRBV28 to TRBJ1-2, with D unresolved. The germline CDR1 and CDR2 sequences are MDHEN and SYDVKM. The V gene lost 2 bases and the J gene lost 0 bases, with 10 bases spanning the gap. The CDR3 loop spans 15 amino acids. The CDR3 bases are TGTGCCAGCAGTTTAGTGTCCCTTACTAACTATGGCTACACCTTC. Translating gives CASSLVSLTNYGYTF.

The chain carries TRBV2 and TRBJ2-2, with 11 bases fitting TRBD1. Looked up from germline, CDR1 is SNHLY and CDR2 is FYNNEI. Trimming took 6 bases from V and 6 from J; bases not matched to a gene: 3. CDR3 length: 14 residues. CDR3 protein: CASSWGQGAGELFF. CDR3 nucleotide sequence: TGTGCCAGCAGCTGGGGACAGGGGGCCGGGGAGCTGTTTTTT. The full variable domain, rest sourced from reference TRBV2 and TRBJ2-2, is EPEVTQTPSHQVTQMGQEVILRCVPISNHLYFYWYRQILGQKVEFLVSFYNNEISEKSEIFDDQFSVERPDGSNFTLKIRSTKLEDSAMYFCASSWGQGAGELFFGEGSRLTVL.

The chain employs TRBV3-1 (or the pseudogene TRBV3-2) and TRBJ1-1; D is ambiguous. The V gene's germline CDR1 is LGHDT and CDR2 YNNKEL (reference sequence). Trimming removed 6 bases from V and 1 base from J, with 21 bases in between. This CDR3 is built from 17 residues. The CDR3 sequence: CASRRAGSTNANTEAFF. DNA of the CDR3: TGTGCCAGCAGGCGCGCGGGATCCACCAACGCGAACACTGAAGCTTTCTTT.

The chain links TRBV19 to TRBJ2-7; 9 bases align to TRBD2. CDR1 and CDR2 from the germline V gene are LNHDA and SQIVND (reference sequence). The CDR3 is 16 residues long. V gave up 5 bases and J gave up 7 bases; unmatched junction bases: 15. The DNA for the CDR3 is TGTGCCAGTAGTCTGTCTGGCGGGGGGGTCCCCGGGGAGCAGTACTTC. Translated, it gives CASSLSGGGVPGEQYF.

V usage is TRBV9 and J usage is TRBJ1-2; 12 bases agree with TRBD1. The CDR3 sequence is 14 residues long. From germline, CDR1 is SGDLS and CDR2 YYNGEE. Trimming took 7 bases from V and 8 from J; bases not matched to a gene: 9. The CDR3 region is CASAPGTGGAGYTF. The CDR3, as DNA: TGTGCCAGCGCCCCAGGGACAGGGGGCGCCGGCTACACCTTC.

The chain has TRBV6-6 and TRBJ2-1; possible D gene TRBD2, 7 bases. Trimming took off 5 bases at V and 0 bases at J, with 20 bases between the two ends. This CDR3 region has 18 residues. Germline V gives CDR1 MNHNY, CDR2 SVGAGI (reference sequence). In DNA, the CDR3 is TGTGCCAGCAGTCCTGTGTTGGGGGGGGCTAGCTCCTACAATGAGCAGTTCTTC. This sequence encodes CASSPVLGGASSYNEQFF.

V and J are TRBV4-1 and TRBJ2-7; 9 nucleotides line up with TRBD2. Losses at the gene ends were 1 base for V and 2 bases for J; bases not matched to a gene: 3. Germline CDR1 and CDR2: MGHRA and YSYEKL. CDR3 size: 15 residues. In DNA form, the CDR3 reads TGCGCCAGCAGCCAAGTAGCGGGGGACCCCTACGAGCAGTACTTC. Protein product: CASSQVAGDPYEQYF.

The CDR3 DNA follows: TGTGCCAGCAGCTCCAGGGGGCCTGGAAACACCATATATTTT. It yields the protein CASSSRGPGNTIYF. V usage is TRBV11-2 and J usage is TRBJ1-3; 8 bases are shared with TRBD1. The germline V gene encodes CDR1 SGHAT and CDR2 FQNNGV. This CDR3 contains 14 residues. Trimming took 4 bases from V and 2 from J; bases not matched to a gene: 1. Based on the CDR3 plus reference TRBV11-2 and TRBJ1-3, the full variable domain is EAGVAQSPRYKIIEKRQSVAFWCNPISGHATLYWYQQILGQGPKLLIQFQNNGVVDDSQLPKDRFSAERLKGVDSTLKIQPAKLEDSAVYLCASSSRGPGNTIYFGEGSWLTVV.

CDR3 amino acids: CATSDLLPNRPGYGYTF. CDR3 DNA: TGTGCCACCAGTGATCTACTCCCCAACAGGCCCGGCTATGGCTACACCTTC. The J gene is TRBJ1-2, the V gene TRBV24-1; tentative D call: TRBD1 (5 bases). CDR3 length equals 17 residues. The V gene's germline CDR1 is KGHDR and CDR2 SFDVKD. The V end lost 3 bases, the J end lost 4 bases, and 20 bases lay between the germline ends.

V usage is TRBV2 and J usage is TRBJ1-4, with 8 bases that match TRBD1. The germline gives CDR1 SNHLY, CDR2 FYNNEI. The CDR3 extends over 16 amino acids. J lost 8 bases, V lost 1 base, and 9 bases had no gene match. Here the CDR3 reads CASSEGGQGLKEKLFF. CDR3 sequence (DNA): TGTGCCAGCAGTGAAGGAGGACAGGGTCTAAAGGAAAAACTGTTTTTT.